This T cell receptor (beta chain) emerged from a study of regulatory T cells in long-lasting Graves disease. Study-wide findings and caveats: Persistent disease samples used TRBV28, TRBJ1-2 and TRBJ2-5 preferentially.

As regards this clonotype: The antigen is not known.

Time point meaning: newly diagnosed GD, antithyroid drugs for less than 3 months. Extracted RNA from PBMCs served as the source of the TCR library. A volume of approximately 10 milliliters of peripheral blood was collected in EDTA tubes. This CDR3 is 13 amino acids long. Germline CDR1 reads GTSNPN; CDR2 reads SVGIG (reference sequence). The ends were cut back, 2 bases at V and 4 bases at J, with 11 bases in the middle. The TCR beta library used iRepertoire HTBI primers with Arm-PCR amplification of CDR3. TCRdb reprocessed the multiplex PCR reads with MiXCR, giving one entry per CDR3 protein. The repertoire has over 350,000 distinct CDR3 sequences, 15% of them found once; the top ten carry approximately 7.8%. This sample also appeared in a second study, on T cells in Graves' hyperthyroidism and ophthalmopathy. From that second work: Diagnoses were made from clinical symptoms, serum measures (thyroxine and TRAb), thyroid ultrasound and orbital computed tomography.

The sequence was collected from a woman aged 40 to 50 with Graves disease. The chain carries TRBV30 and TRBJ2-5; tentative D call: TRBD1 (7 bases). Sequences were derived from peripheral blood mononuclear cells (PBMCs), sampled at new diagnosis, from a patient treated with antithyroid drugs. The CDR3 sequence is CAWSNRGGETQYF. The CDR3, as DNA: TGTGCCTGGAGTAACAGGGGAGGAGAGACCCAGTACTTC.